The present T cell receptor (beta chain) was sequenced within a study of glioma-infiltrating T cells. Trimming took off 1 base at V and 8 bases at J, with 11 bases between the two ends. CDR1 and CDR2 from the germline V gene are LGHDT and YNNKEL (reference sequence). This CDR3 region has 13 residues. TCR alpha and beta CDR3 regions were amplified from RNA using iRepertoire nested multiplex PCR. For one-step reverse transcription and amplification, about 90-400 ng of tissue mRNA or PBMC total RNA was used. A single record per CDR3 protein comes from TCRdb applying MiXCR to the multiplex PCR reads. In the table there are about 140,000 distinct CDR3 sequences, roughly 43% of which are singletons.

This sequence was found in a human donor with low-grade glioma or glioblastoma, undergoing nonglioma brain surgery, or in good health (not recorded which). Sequencing was performed on glioma tissue, nonneoplastic brain tissue, or PBMCs (not recorded which). V is TRBV3-1 and J is TRBJ1-2; D remains ambiguous. Written as DNA, the CDR3 is TGTGCCAGCAGCCAAGTTACTACGCGGGGCTACACCTTC. Translation: CASSQVTTRGYTF.